The present TCR beta chain was sequenced within a study of cytomegalovirus exposure and HLA in healthy donors. Study-wide points: Later, an analysis found that common viral pathogens appeared to be linked with several of the most significant clusters. Reported results showed that the classifier diagnosed cytomegalovirus status with high specificity and sensitivity.

With regard to this clone: Its target is not known.

A multiplex PCR was run with 60 Vbeta primers and 13 Jbeta primers. Method: immunoSEQ multiplex PCR; TCRdb's copy keeps in-frame clones and lacks some. The table shows roughly 140,000 clones, with 79% occurring only once. CDR1 SGHRS and CDR2 YFSETQ come from the germline V gene. The CDR3 totals 15 residues. V gave up 4 bases and J gave up 2 bases, with 12 bases separating them. This TCR derives from a man in his forties or fifties in good health and CMV-seropositive. This chain uses TRBV5-1 with TRBJ2-2; tentative D call: TRBD1 (6 bases). The specimen was PBMCs. CDR3 sequence reads: CASSRDNLNTGELFF. DNA for the CDR3: TGCGCCAGCAGCAGGGACAATCTAAACACCGGGGAGCTGTTTTTT.